The T cell receptor beta chain under discussion was sequenced for a study of blood T cell repertoires in COVID-19. Study information: Samples taken during acute and convalescent COVID-19 were collected in the United States, Italy and Spain. PBMCs, B-cell-depleted T cells, or T cells were the source of the cDNA or gDNA that made up the material.

CDR3 size: 13 residues. Germline CDR1 reads MNHEY; CDR2 reads SVGAGI. V was clipped by 6 bases and J by 11 bases; unmatched bases: 9. Under the authors' procedure: How many nucleated cells were present was estimated from reference gene primer amplification. The protocol was immunoSEQ multiplex PCR, while the TCRdb copy is restricted to in-frame clones and leaves out a portion. The DNA gave D and trimming, while V, J and clone size come from that table. The sample yields around 42,000 clones, 85% to 90% seen once. The source of this sequence is a man aged 25 to 40 with active or convalescent COVID-19. The chain uses TRBV6-5 and TRBJ2-7, with 11 bases lining up with TRBD2. The specimen sequenced was peripheral blood. This CDR3 reads CASRSSSGGPEYF. The CDR3 nucleotides read TGTGCCAGCAGGTCTTCTAGCGGGGGGCCCGAGTACTTC.